Detailed here is one TCR beta chain. Antigen specificity is unknown. The sample originates from a study of regulatory T cells in long-lasting Graves disease. Time point given: persistent/refractory GD, antithyroid drugs over 5 years with positive TRAb. With RNA extracted from PBMCs as input, the TCR library was made. HTBI primers from iRepertoire and Arm-PCR of CDR3 regions yielded the TCR beta libraries. TCRdb itself ran the multiplex PCR reads through MiXCR, one entry per CDR3 protein. The table includes some 370,000 distinct CDR3 sequences, less than 25% detected once. Trimming stripped 3 bases from V and 4 bases from J, with 14 bases between. In germline, CDR1 is MDHEN, CDR2 SYDVKM. The CDR3 totals 15 residues. Study results and limitations: Accuracy may have been reduced by the small sample size.

The rearrangement uses TRBV28 and TRBJ2-3; no firm D call. The TCR originated in a female donor with Graves disease. Material: peripheral blood mononuclear cells (PBMCs), obtained when the disease was refractory, from a patient treated with antithyroid drugs. The CDR3 reads CASSFQQDQADTQYF. CDR3 bases: TGTGCCAGCAGTTTCCAGCAGGACCAAGCAGATACGCAGTATTTT.